Below are 30 T cell receptor beta chains sequenced from a single sample in a study of response to subunit inactivated influenza vaccine. TCRdb fed the RT-PCR reads into MiXCR, producing one record per CDR3 protein. Of 500,000 to 550,000 distinct CDR3 sequences in the sample, roughly 7.9% were seen once. The source material was PBMCs from blood, sampled 23 months after vaccination. These receptor sequences come from a man in his fifties or sixties who received an inactivated influenza vaccine.

This clonotype was observed at least ten times. The CDR3 reads CASRQGNGELFF. The CDR3 DNA sequence: TGTGCCAGCAGGCAGGGAAACGGGGAGCTGTTTTTT. The chain carries TRBV12-3 or TRBV12-4 and TRBJ2-2, with D perhaps TRBD1 (5 bases). Between the trimmed V and J ends, which lost 6 bases and 7 bases, there was a span of 9 bases. The CDR3 length is 12 residues.

This clonotype showed up just a few times. A read error may produce the germline difference seen at one junction end. The V and J genes are TRBV12-3 or TRBV12-4 and TRBJ2-5; tentatively, D is TRBD2 (5 bases). The CDR3 spans 14 residues. The CDR3 sequence is CASSNPRRQESQYF. In DNA form, the CDR3 reads TGTGCCAGCAGCAACCCGAGGAGGCAAGAGTCCCAGTACTTC.

The chain has TRBV29-1 and TRBJ2-7, with 10 positions matching TRBD1. Trimming removed 5 bases from V and 4 bases from J; junction bases left unmatched: 11. Looked up from germline, CDR1 is SQVTM and CDR2 is ANQGSEA. The CDR3 has 15 amino acids. CDR3 sequence reads: CSVRGTGTGVYEQYF. As DNA, the CDR3 is TGCAGCGTTCGAGGGACCGGGACAGGGGTTTACGAGCAGTACTTC.

The chain recombines TRBV7-6 with TRBJ1-5; D may be TRBD1 (6 bases). Per the germline V gene, CDR1 is SGHVS and CDR2 is FNYEAQ. This CDR3 is 14 amino acids long. V gave up 6 bases and J gave up 4 bases, with 13 bases separating them. CDR3 protein: CASSPTGLNQPQHF. CDR3 coding DNA: TGTGCCAGCAGTCCTACAGGGTTAAATCAGCCCCAGCATTTT.

This clonotype was seen only a few times. The chain recombines TRBV6-1 with TRBJ2-5, with 11 positions matching TRBD2. With 2 bases clipped from V and 5 bases from J, the junction kept 7 bases outside the gene matches. The length of the CDR3 is 16 residues. The germline CDR1 and CDR2 sequences are MNHNS and SASEGT. In nucleotides, the CDR3 is TGTGCCAGCAGTGAACGTAGACTAGCGGGACTGGAGACCCAGTACTTC. Encoded protein: CASSERRLAGLETQYF.

The sample holds a few counts of this clonotype. The chain has TRBV7-2 and TRBJ2-3, with D possibly being TRBD1 (6 bases). The V gene's germline CDR1 is SGHTA and CDR2 FQGNSA. The CDR3 consists of 14 residues. V lost 3 bases and J lost 5, with 12 bases in between. The CDR3 here is CASSFGQLGDTQYF. CDR3 nucleotide sequence: TGTGCCAGCAGCTTCGGACAGTTGGGAGATACGCAGTATTTT.

The chain has TRBV7-9 and TRBJ2-5; D remains unclear. CDR1 SEHNR and CDR2 FQNEAQ come from the germline V gene (reference sequence). The CDR3 spans 13 residues. V lost 5 bases to trimming and J lost 1 base, with 8 bases between them. CDR3 nucleotide sequence: TGTGCCAGCAGCCCCCCGATCCAAGAGACCCAGTACTTC. The encoded protein is CASSPPIQETQYF.

This clonotype was counted between two and nine times. The rearrangement uses TRBV7-3 and TRBJ2-7; either TRBD1 or TRBD2 may fit D (5 bases each). This CDR3 contains 14 residues. V lost 5 bases and J lost 2, with 13 bases in between. Germline V gives CDR1 SGHTA, CDR2 FQGTGA. The CDR3: CASSKGRGAYEQYF. The CDR3, as DNA: TGTGCCAGCAGCAAGGGACGTGGAGCCTACGAGCAGTACTTC.

This clonotype was counted only a few times. The chain joins TRBV4-2 to TRBJ2-7, with 8 nucleotides matching TRBD2. The CDR3 length is 14 residues. Germline V gives CDR1 LGHNA, CDR2 YNFKEQ. V dropped 3 bases and J dropped 7; count of bases not matched to a gene: 8. CDR3 nucleotide sequence: TGTGCCAGCAGCCAGGAACCGGGACTAGGAGAGCAGTACTTC. Its translation is CASSQEPGLGEQYF.

This clonotype was seen ten or more times. The chain has TRBV20-1 and TRBJ1-2, with a weak D call TRBD1 (5 bases). Trimming shortened V by 6 bases and J by 4 bases, and 18 bases separated the two germline ends. This CDR3 spans 14 amino acids. The germline gives CDR1 DFQATT, CDR2 SNEGSKA (reference sequence). CDR3 DNA: TGCAGTGCCTCCAGAGGGGCGGCTTCCTATGGCTACACCTTC. This sequence encodes CSASRGAASYGYTF.

This clonotype was counted a few times. The chain joins TRBV6-5 to TRBJ2-2; TRBD2 matches at 10 bases. V was pared by 0 bases and J by 5 bases, with 12 bases of the junction left unmatched. CDR1 is MNHEY and CDR2 is SVGAGI in the germline V gene. The CDR3 has 19 residues. The CDR3 spells CASSYSSMRASGSTGELFF. Written as DNA, the CDR3 is TGTGCCAGCAGTTACTCGTCTATGAGGGCTAGCGGGAGTACCGGGGAGCTGTTTTTT.

This clonotype was counted many times. The chain couples TRBV29-1 to TRBJ2-5; 7 bases line up with TRBD2. The CDR3 has 13 residues. Germline CDR1 is SQVTM and CDR2 is ANQGSEA. V was clipped by 7 bases and J by 4 bases; unmatched bases: 9. For the CDR3, the DNA is TGCAGCGCCCAGTGGGGGAGGGGAGAGACCCAGTACTTC. Translated: CSAQWGRGETQYF.

V gene TRBV2 combines with J gene TRBJ1-2; no clear D gene. Trimming took 0 bases from V and 4 from J, leaving 12 bases between them. This CDR3 comprises 15 residues. CDR1 and CDR2 from the germline V gene are SNHLY and FYNNEI. In DNA, the CDR3 is TGTGCCAGCAGTGAAGCGGACTACGGATCCTATGGCTACACCTTC. Translating gives CASSEADYGSYGYTF.

The sample holds a few counts of this clonotype. The chain carries TRBV7-9 and TRBJ2-3; D is ambiguous. The CDR3 extends over 12 amino acids. Per germline, CDR1 SEHNR and CDR2 FQNEAQ (reference sequence). V lost 5 bases and J lost 4, with 7 bases in between. The CDR3 DNA reads as TGTGCCAGCAGCCAACCCCCAGATACGCAGTATTTT. Protein product: CASSQPPDTQYF.

This clonotype was seen only a few times. The rearrangement joins TRBV20-1 to TRBJ1-2, with TRBD1 as a possible D gene (6 bases). The germline gives CDR1 DFQATT, CDR2 SNEGSKA (reference sequence). The length of the CDR3 is 17 residues. The V end was cut by 5 bases, the J end by 2 bases, with 24 bases between. CDR3 DNA: TGCAGTGCTCAGACAACGAGGACAGACCCAACGAACTATGGCTACACCTTC. Its protein product is CSAQTTRTDPTNYGYTF.

This clonotype came up a few times. CDR3 nucleotide sequence: TGTGCCAGCAGTGAGGTTTTCACAGATACGCAGTATTTT. Translated, it gives CASSEVFTDTQYF. This chain joins TRBV2 and TRBJ2-3; unclear D gene. V was trimmed by 3 bases and J by 2 bases, leaving 6 bases between them. Germline values: CDR1 SNHLY, CDR2 FYNNEI. The CDR3 extends over 13 amino acids.

This clonotype was seen a handful of times. V gene TRBV25-1 combines with J gene TRBJ2-7, with a tentative D call TRBD2 (6 bases). The ends were cut back, 1 base at V and 5 bases at J, with 12 bases in the middle. CDR1 MGHDK and CDR2 SYGVNS come from the germline V gene. The CDR3 has 14 amino acids. CDR3 bases: TGTGCCAGCAGTGAATCCGCCCGGGGGAACGAGCAGTACTTC. Its translation is CASSESARGNEQYF.

Concerning this clonotype itself: This may stem from a read error, because a much larger clone lies one nucleotide away. The chain is built from TRBV6-1 and TRBJ2-7, with D hard to call. V dropped 6 bases and J dropped 5 bases, with 17 bases sitting between them. Germline CDR1 MNHNS, CDR2 SASEGT. The CDR3 is 14 amino acids. Written as DNA, the CDR3 is TGTGCCAGCAGCATTGACGGGCTTGGAAACGAGCAGTACTTC. Its protein is CASSIDGLGNEQYF.

J is TRBJ2-6 and V is TRBV15; D is ambiguous. From germline, CDR1 is LNHNV and CDR2 YYDKDF (reference sequence). Trimming removed 2 bases from V and 0 bases from J, with 8 bases in between. The CDR3 spans 16 residues. CDR3 amino acids: CATSRWGSSGANVLTF. DNA of the CDR3: TGTGCCACCAGCAGATGGGGAAGCTCTGGGGCCAACGTCCTGACTTTC.

This clonotype was observed many times. This sequence joins TRBV29-1 and TRBJ2-5, with 7 bases lining up with TRBD1. The CDR3 spans 12 residues. J lost 3 bases, V lost 4 bases, and 2 bases had no gene match. Per germline, CDR1 SQVTM and CDR2 ANQGSEA. CDR3 bases: TGCAGCGTTGCGCAGGGGGAAGAGACCCAGTACTTC. Translation gives CSVAQGEETQYF. Full variable domain (missing parts from reference TRBV29-1 and TRBJ2-5): SAVISQKPSRDICQRGTSLTIQCQVDSQVTMMFWYRQQPGQSLTLIATANQGSEATYESGFVIDKFPISRPNLTFSTLTVSNMSPEDSSIYLCSVAQGEETQYFGPGTRLLVL.

This sequence joins TRBV5-5 and TRBJ2-4; D may match TRBD1 or TRBD2 (5 bases each). CDR1 and CDR2 from the germline V gene are SGHKS and YYEKEE (reference sequence). V lost 2 bases and J 9 bases, leaving 12 bases between the germline ends. CDR3 length: 13 amino acids. CDR3 nucleotide sequence: TGTGCCAGCAGCTTCGGCGATGGGGGCATTCAGTACTTC. This codes for CASSFGDGGIQYF.

This clonotype was counted at least ten times. The rearrangement joins TRBV20-1 to TRBJ2-1; D is unresolved. This CDR3 is built from 15 residues. V lost 1 base to trimming and J lost 0 bases, with 10 bases between them. The germline gives CDR1 DFQATT, CDR2 SNEGSKA (reference sequence). The CDR3 nucleotides are TGCAGTGCTAGAGCGACCTCTAGCTCCTACAATGAGCAGTTCTTC. It codes for CSARATSSSYNEQFF.

The rearrangement links TRBV20-1 to TRBJ2-3; 8 bases line up with TRBD1. From germline, CDR1 is DFQATT and CDR2 SNEGSKA (reference sequence). Losses at the gene ends were 7 bases for V and 4 bases for J; bases not matched to a gene: 4. The CDR3 has 12 residues. DNA of the CDR3: TGCAGTGAGGACAGGGTAGCAGATACGCAGTATTTT. Amino acids: CSEDRVADTQYF.

Ten or more counts support this clonotype. J is TRBJ1-4 and V is TRBV11-2, with D possibly matching TRBD1 (6 bases). This CDR3 is 16 amino acids long. Germline assignment: CDR1 SGHAT and CDR2 FQNNGV. V dropped 5 bases and J dropped 3 bases, with 16 bases sitting between them. CDR3 region: CASSTLRTASNEKLFF. The CDR3 bases are TGTGCCAGCAGCACTCTTAGGACAGCTTCTAATGAAAAACTGTTTTTT.

This clonotype showed up many times. V usage is TRBV2 and J usage is TRBJ2-1; 7 nucleotides agree with TRBD2. The J segment lost 4 bases and the V segment lost 3 bases, leaving 6 bases of the junction unmatched. Per germline, CDR1 SNHLY and CDR2 FYNNEI. The CDR3 runs to 15 residues. In nucleotides, the CDR3 is TGTGCCAGCAGTGAGGGGTCTAGCGGATACAATGAGCAGTTCTTC. The encoded protein is CASSEGSSGYNEQFF.

This clonotype occurred a few times. The CDR3 DNA reads as TGTGCCAGCAGATCCGGGACAATTTCATCTAGCACAGATACGCAGTATTTT. Protein: CASRSGTISSSTDTQYF. The rearrangement uses TRBV7-9 and TRBJ2-3; tentatively, D is TRBD1 (6 bases). Germline-derived CDR1 and CDR2 are SEHNR and FQNEAQ (reference sequence). The CDR3 length is 17 residues. V lost 6 bases, J lost 0 bases, and 19 bases lay in between.

This clonotype was picked up many times. The chain is built from TRBV3-1 and TRBJ2-1; D is uncertain. This CDR3 contains 16 residues. The germline V gene has CDR1 LGHDT and CDR2 YNNKEL (reference sequence). V was shortened by 0 bases and J by 9 bases, with 18 bases between the two germline ends. CDR3 sequence (DNA): TGTGCCAGCAGCCAAGATTGGGCTATAGGTGGCTCTGAGCAGTTCTTC. The encoded protein is CASSQDWAIGGSEQFF.

This clonotype was seen repeatedly, ten times or more. The gene calls are TRBV6-2 or TRBV6-3 and TRBJ1-5, with 8 nucleotides matching TRBD1. Germline CDR1 is MNHEY and CDR2 is SVGEGT. The CDR3 runs to 14 residues. V gave up 2 bases and J gave up 6 bases; unmatched junction bases: 3. The CDR3 reads CASSYRTGFQPQHF. The CDR3 DNA sequence: TGTGCCAGCAGTTACCGGACAGGGTTTCAGCCCCAGCATTTT.

This clonotype was detected only a few times. V gene TRBV4-3 combines with J gene TRBJ2-2, with 7 bases matching TRBD1. There are 16 residues in the CDR3. CDR1 and CDR2 (germline): LGHNA, YSLEER. The trim removed 6 bases at V and 3 bases at J, leaving 10 bases unmatched. CDR3 sequence: CASRRLRDSHTGELFF. The DNA for the CDR3 is TGCGCCAGCAGGCGTCTCCGGGACAGCCACACCGGGGAGCTGTTTTTT.

At least ten counts were recorded for this clonotype. The CDR3 reads CASSSRQEQETQYF. CDR3 nucleotide sequence: TGTGCCAGCAGTTCCCGACAGGAGCAAGAGACCCAGTACTTC. The chain has TRBV27 and TRBJ2-5; tentative D call: TRBD1 (6 bases). Trimming took off 4 bases at V and 2 bases at J, with 11 bases between the two ends. The CDR3 consists of 14 residues. In germline, CDR1 is MNHEY, CDR2 SMNVEV (reference sequence).